This TCR beta chain was observed in a study of OX40 agonist ivuxolimab in advanced cancers. Germline V gene data show CDR1 as MGHRA and CDR2 as YSYEKL. The CDR3 spans 15 residues. Trimming left V 2 bases short and J 5 bases short, with 13 bases between. Using immunoSEQ multiplex PCR, the repertoire was profiled, and TCRdb retains in-frame clones only, with some absent. The sample records fewer than 100,000 clones, under 90% being singletons. Here the sequenced sample was CD4+ or CD8+ T cells sorted from blood, taken in a trial of the OX40 agonist ivuxolimab. The clonotype originates from an adult with an advanced solid tumor such as melanoma, head and neck, liver or kidney cancer. This chain uses TRBV4-1 with TRBJ1-5, with a tentative D call TRBD1 (6 bases). Here the CDR3 DNA reads TGCGCCAGCAGCCAACACAGGGATCCATATCAGCCCCAGCATTTT. This sequence encodes CASSQHRDPYQPQHF.